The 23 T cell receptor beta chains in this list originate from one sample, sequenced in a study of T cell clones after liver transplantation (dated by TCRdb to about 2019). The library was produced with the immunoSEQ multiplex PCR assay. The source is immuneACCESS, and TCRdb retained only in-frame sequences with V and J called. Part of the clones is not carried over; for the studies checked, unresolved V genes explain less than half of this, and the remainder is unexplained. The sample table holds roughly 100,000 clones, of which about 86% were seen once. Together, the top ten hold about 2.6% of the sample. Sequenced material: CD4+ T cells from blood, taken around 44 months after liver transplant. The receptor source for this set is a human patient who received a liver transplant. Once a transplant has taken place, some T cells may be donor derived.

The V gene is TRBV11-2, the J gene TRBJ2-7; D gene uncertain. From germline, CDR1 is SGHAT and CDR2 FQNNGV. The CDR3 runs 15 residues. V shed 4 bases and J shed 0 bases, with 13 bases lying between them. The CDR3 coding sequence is TGTGCCAGCAGCTCCCTCATCCGCAGCTCCTACGAGCAGTACTTC. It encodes CASSSLIRSSYEQYF.

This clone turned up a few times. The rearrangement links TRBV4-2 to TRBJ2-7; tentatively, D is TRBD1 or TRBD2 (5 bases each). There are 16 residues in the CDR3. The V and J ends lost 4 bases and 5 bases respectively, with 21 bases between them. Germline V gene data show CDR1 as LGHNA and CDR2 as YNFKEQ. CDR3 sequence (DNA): TGTGCCAGCAGCCCTGCCCGGGGCGGACTGACGAACGAGCAGTACTTC. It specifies CASSPARGGLTNEQYF.

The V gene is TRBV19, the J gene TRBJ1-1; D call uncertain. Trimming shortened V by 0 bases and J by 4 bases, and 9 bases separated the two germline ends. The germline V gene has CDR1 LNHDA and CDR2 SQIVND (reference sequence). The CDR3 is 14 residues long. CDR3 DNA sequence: TGTGCCAGTAGTATAGACGGGCAGCTCACTGAAGCTTTCTTT. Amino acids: CASSIDGQLTEAFF.

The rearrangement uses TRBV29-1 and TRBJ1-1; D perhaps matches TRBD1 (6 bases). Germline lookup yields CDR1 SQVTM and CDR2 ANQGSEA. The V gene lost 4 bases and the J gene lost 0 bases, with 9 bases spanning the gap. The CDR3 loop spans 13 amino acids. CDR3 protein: CSVADRLNTEAFF. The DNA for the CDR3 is TGCAGCGTTGCCGACAGGTTGAACACTGAAGCTTTCTTT.

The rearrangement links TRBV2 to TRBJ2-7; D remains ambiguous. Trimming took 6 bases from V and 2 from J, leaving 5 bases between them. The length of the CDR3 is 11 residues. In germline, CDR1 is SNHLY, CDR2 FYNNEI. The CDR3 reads CASRVTYEQYF. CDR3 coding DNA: TGTGCCAGCAGGGTAACCTACGAGCAGTACTTC. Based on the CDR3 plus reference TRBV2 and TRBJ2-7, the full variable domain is EPEVTQTPSHQVTQMGQEVILRCVPISNHLYFYWYRQILGQKVEFLVSFYNNEISEKSEIFDDQFSVERPDGSNFTLKIRSTKLEDSAMYFCASRVTYEQYFGPGTRLTVT.

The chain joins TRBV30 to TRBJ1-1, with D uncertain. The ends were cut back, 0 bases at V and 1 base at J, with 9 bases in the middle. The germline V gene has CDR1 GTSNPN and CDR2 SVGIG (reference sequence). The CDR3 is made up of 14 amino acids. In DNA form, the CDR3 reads TGTGCCTGGAGTGTAGAGAGACCGAACACTGAAGCTTTCTTT. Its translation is CAWSVERPNTEAFF.

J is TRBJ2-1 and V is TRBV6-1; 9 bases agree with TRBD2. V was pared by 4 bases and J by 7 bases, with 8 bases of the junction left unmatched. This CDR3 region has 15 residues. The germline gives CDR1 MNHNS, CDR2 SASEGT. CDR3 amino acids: CASSAEGLAGNEQFF. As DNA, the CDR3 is TGTGCCAGCAGTGCAGAGGGGCTAGCGGGAAATGAGCAGTTCTTC.

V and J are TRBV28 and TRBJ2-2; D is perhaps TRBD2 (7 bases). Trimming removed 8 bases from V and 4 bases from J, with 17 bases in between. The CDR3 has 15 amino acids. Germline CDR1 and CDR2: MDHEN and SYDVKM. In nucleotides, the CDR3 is TGTGCCAGCGGCGAGGGGGGGTCTTCCACCGGGGAGCTGTTTTTT. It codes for CASGEGGSSTGELFF. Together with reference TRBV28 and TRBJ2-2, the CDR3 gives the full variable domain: DVKVTQSSRYLVKRTGEKVFLECVQDMDHENMFWYRQDPGLGLRLIYFSYDVKMKEKGDIPEGYSVSREKKERFSLILESASTNQTSMYLCASGEGGSSTGELFFGEGSRLTVL.

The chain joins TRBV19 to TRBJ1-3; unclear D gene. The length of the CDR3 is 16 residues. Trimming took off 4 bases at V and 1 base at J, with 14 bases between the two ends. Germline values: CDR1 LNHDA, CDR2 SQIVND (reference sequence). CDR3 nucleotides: TGTGCCAGTAGTACCTCTAATTTATTGTCTGGAAACACCATATATTTT. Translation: CASSTSNLLSGNTIYF.

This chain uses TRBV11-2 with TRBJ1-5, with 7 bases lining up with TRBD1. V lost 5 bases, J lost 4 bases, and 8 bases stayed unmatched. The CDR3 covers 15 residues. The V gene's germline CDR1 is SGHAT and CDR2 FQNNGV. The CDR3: CASSPQGQSNQPQHF. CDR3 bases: TGTGCCAGCAGCCCTCAGGGACAGTCGAATCAGCCCCAGCATTTT.

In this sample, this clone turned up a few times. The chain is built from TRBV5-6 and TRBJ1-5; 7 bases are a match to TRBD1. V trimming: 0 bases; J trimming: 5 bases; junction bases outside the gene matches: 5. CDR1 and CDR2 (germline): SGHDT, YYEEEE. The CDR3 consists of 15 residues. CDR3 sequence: CASSLGQGGDQPQHF. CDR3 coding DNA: TGTGCCAGCAGCTTGGGACAGGGAGGGGATCAGCCCCAGCATTTT.

CDR3 sequence: CASTSRGETQYF. The CDR3 region has the DNA TGTGCCAGCACCTCACGGGGAGAGACCCAGTACTTC. The chain has TRBV21-1 and TRBJ2-5; no check of the table's D call, TRBD2, against the DNA was made. TRBV21-1 constitutes a pseudogene. The CDR3 totals 12 residues.

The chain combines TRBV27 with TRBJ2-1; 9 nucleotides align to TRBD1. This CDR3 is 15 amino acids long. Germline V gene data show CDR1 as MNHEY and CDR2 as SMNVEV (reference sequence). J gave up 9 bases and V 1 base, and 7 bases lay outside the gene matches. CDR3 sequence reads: CASSLYRDRVGEQFF. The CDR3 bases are TGTGCCAGCAGTTTATACCGGGACAGGGTGGGTGAGCAGTTCTTC.

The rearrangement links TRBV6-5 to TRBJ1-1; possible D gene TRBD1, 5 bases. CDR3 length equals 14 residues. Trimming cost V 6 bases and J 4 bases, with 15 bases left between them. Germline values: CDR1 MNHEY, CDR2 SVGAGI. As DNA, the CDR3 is TGTGCCAGCAGCCGGGACGGGAGTAGCACTGAAGCTTTCTTT. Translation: CASSRDGSSTEAFF.

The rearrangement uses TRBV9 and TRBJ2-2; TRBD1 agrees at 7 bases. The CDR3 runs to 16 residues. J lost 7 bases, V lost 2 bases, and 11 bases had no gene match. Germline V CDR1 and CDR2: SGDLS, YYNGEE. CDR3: CASSVSKAPGGGELFF. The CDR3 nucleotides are TGTGCCAGCAGCGTCAGTAAGGCTCCAGGGGGCGGGGAGCTGTTTTTT.

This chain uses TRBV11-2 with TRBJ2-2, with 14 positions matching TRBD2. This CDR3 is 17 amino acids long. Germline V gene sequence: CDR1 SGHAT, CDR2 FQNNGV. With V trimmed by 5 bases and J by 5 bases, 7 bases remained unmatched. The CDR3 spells CASSTGLAGAITGELFF. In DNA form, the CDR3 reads TGTGCCAGCAGCACGGGACTAGCGGGAGCTATTACCGGGGAGCTGTTTTTT. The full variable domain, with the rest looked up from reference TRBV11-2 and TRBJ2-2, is EAGVAQSPRYKIIEKRQSVAFWCNPISGHATLYWYQQILGQGPKLLIQFQNNGVVDDSQLPKDRFSAERLKGVDSTLKIQPAKLEDSAVYLCASSTGLAGAITGELFFGEGSRLTVL.

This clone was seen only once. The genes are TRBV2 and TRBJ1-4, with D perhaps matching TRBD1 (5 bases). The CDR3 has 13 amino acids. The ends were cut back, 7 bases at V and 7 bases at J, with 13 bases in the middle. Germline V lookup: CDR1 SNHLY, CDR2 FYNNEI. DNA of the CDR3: TGTGCCAGCAACGGGGGAGGAGGTGAAAAACTGTTTTTT. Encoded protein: CASNGGGGEKLFF.

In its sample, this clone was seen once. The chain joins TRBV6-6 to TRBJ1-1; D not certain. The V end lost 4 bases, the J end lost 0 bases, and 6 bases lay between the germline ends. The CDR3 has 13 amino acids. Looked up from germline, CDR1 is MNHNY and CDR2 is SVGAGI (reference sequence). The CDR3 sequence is CASSLQMNTEAFF. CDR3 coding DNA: TGTGCCAGCAGTTTACAGATGAACACTGAAGCTTTCTTT.

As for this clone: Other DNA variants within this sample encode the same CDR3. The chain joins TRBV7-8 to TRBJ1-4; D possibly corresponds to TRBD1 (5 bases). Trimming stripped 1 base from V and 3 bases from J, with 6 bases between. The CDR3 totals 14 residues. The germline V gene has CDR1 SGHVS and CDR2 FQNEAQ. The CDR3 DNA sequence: TGTGCCAGCAGCTTAGGACAGCCTAATGAAAAACTGTTTTTT. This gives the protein CASSLGQPNEKLFF. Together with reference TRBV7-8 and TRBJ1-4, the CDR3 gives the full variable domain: GAGVSQSPRYKVAKRGQDVALRCDPISGHVSLFWYQQALGQGPEFLTYFQNEAQLDKSGLPSDRFFAERPEGSVSTLKIQRTQQEDSAVYLCASSLGQPNEKLFFGSGTQLSVL.

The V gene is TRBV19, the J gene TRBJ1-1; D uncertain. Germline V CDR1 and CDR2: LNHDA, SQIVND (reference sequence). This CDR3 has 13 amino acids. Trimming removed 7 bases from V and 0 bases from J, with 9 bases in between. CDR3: CASTPTLNTEAFF. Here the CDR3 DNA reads TGTGCCAGTACCCCGACCCTGAACACTGAAGCTTTCTTT.

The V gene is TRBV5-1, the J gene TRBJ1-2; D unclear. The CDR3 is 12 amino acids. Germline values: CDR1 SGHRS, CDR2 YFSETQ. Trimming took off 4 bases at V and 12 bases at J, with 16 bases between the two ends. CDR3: CASSPGLGVHTF. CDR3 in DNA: TGCGCCAGCAGCCCGGGTTTAGGTGTCCACACCTTC.

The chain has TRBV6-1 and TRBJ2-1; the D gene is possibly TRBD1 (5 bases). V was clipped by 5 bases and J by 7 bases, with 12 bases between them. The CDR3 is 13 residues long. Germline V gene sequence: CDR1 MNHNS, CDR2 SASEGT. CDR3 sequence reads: CASSPDTRNEQFF. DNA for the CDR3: TGTGCCAGCAGTCCGGACACTCGGAATGAGCAGTTCTTC.

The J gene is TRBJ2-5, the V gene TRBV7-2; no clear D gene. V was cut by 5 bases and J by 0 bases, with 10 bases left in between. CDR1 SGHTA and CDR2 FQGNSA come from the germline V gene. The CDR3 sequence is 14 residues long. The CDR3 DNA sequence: TGTGCCAGCAGCCCCTCCAAGTACCAAGAGACCCAGTACTTC. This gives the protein CASSPSKYQETQYF.